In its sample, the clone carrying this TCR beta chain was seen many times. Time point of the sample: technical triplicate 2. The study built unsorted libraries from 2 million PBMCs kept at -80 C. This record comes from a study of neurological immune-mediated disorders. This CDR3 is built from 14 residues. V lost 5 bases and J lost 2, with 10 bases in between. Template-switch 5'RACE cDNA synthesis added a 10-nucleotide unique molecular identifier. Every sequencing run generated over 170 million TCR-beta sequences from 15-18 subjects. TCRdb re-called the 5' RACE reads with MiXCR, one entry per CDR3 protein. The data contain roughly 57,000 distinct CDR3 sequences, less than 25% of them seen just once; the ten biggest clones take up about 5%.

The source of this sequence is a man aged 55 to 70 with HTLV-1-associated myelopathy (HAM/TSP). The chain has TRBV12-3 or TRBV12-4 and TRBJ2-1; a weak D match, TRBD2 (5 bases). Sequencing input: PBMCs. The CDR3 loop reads CASSPAGTYNEQFF. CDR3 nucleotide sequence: TGTGCCAGCAGTCCCGCGGGTACCTACAATGAGCAGTTCTTC.